One sample yielded the 12 T cell receptor beta chains listed below, sequenced in a study of cytotoxic CD8 clonotypes in ibrutinib-treated CLL (dated by TCRdb to the early 2020s). The meaning of the sample's time point label: roughly 23 months on ibrutinib. The method behind the library was the immunoSEQ multiplex PCR assay. TCRdb retrieved this table from immuneACCESS and kept in-frame rearrangements only. Not all clones are present; in checked studies, unresolved V genes account for under half, and no reason is known for the remainder. The sample has about 57,000 clones on record, roughly 50% of them singletons. The ten largest clones add up to around 20% of the sample. The specimen comprised PBMCs, sampled after 24 months of ibrutinib treatment. The origin of the receptors is a human donor with chronic lymphocytic leukemia.

This clone came up many times. The V call is TRBV6-5, the J call TRBJ1-2, with 9 bases matching TRBD1. Looked up from germline, CDR1 is MNHEY and CDR2 is SVGAGI. V was pared by 2 bases and J by 5 bases, with 9 bases of the junction left unmatched. The CDR3 length is 16 residues. The DNA for the CDR3 is TGTGCCAGCAGTTACATCCCCGGGACAGGGCCATATGGCTACACCTTC. This gives the protein CASSYIPGTGPYGYTF.

The CDR3 coding sequence is TGTGCCAGCAGCTCTTGGACAGGGGCGACACCTGGCTACACCTTC. Amino acids: CASSSWTGATPGYTF. V and J are TRBV5-6 and TRBJ1-2; TRBD1 agrees at 9 bases. Germline V gives CDR1 SGHDT, CDR2 YYEEEE. The trim removed 3 bases at V and 7 bases at J, leaving 10 bases unmatched. The CDR3 covers 15 residues.

This sequence joins TRBV10-3 and TRBJ1-5; no firm D call. This CDR3 spans 15 amino acids. Germline assignment: CDR1 ENHRY and CDR2 SYGVKD. V was shortened by 2 bases and J by 7 bases, with 15 bases between the two germline ends. CDR3 sequence reads: CAISELRREGQPQHF. DNA for the CDR3: TGTGCCATCAGTGAGCTCCGAAGGGAAGGACAGCCCCAGCATTTT.

The chain uses TRBV6-4 and TRBJ2-3; unclear D gene. The CDR3 totals 14 residues. V was shortened by 0 bases and J by 4 bases, with 8 bases between the two germline ends. Germline loops: CDR1 MRHNA, CDR2 SNTAGT. The CDR3 nucleotides are TGTGCCAGCAGTGACTCAGGAGCGCCAGATACGCAGTATTTT. Residues: CASSDSGAPDTQYF.

This clone showed up just a few times. The chain joins TRBV28 to TRBJ2-2, with a tentative D call TRBD2 (6 bases). V gave up 1 base and J gave up 8 bases, with 14 bases separating them. Germline loops: CDR1 MDHEN, CDR2 SYDVKM. This CDR3 region has 15 residues. The CDR3 reads CASSLFGGAIGELFF. The CDR3 nucleotides are TGTGCCAGCAGTTTATTCGGGGGAGCGATTGGGGAGCTGTTTTTT. Full variable domain (outside the CDR3, taken from reference TRBV28 and TRBJ2-2): DVKVTQSSRYLVKRTGEKVFLECVQDMDHENMFWYRQDPGLGLRLIYFSYDVKMKEKGDIPEGYSVSREKKERFSLILESASTNQTSMYLCASSLFGGAIGELFFGEGSRLTVL.

The chain couples TRBV15 to TRBJ2-2; D possibly uses TRBD1 or TRBD2 (5 bases each). V lost 1 base, J lost 4 bases, and 13 bases lay in between. The germline CDR1 and CDR2 sequences are LNHNV and YYDKDF (reference sequence). The CDR3 is 16 residues long. Here the CDR3 reads CATSRVRGWGTGELFF. Here the CDR3 DNA reads TGTGCCACCAGCAGAGTGAGGGGTTGGGGCACCGGGGAGCTGTTTTTT. Complete variable domain (other parts from reference TRBV15 and TRBJ2-2): DAMVIQNPRYQVTQFGKPVTLSCSQTLNHNVMYWYQQKSSQAPKLLFHYYDKDFNNEADTPDNFQSRRPNTSFCFLDIRSPGLGDTAMYLCATSRVRGWGTGELFFGEGSRLTVL.

The chain couples TRBV2 to TRBJ2-1, with D unclear. The CDR3 has 13 residues. Germline V gene data show CDR1 as SNHLY and CDR2 as FYNNEI. V lost 8 bases, J lost 7 bases, and 15 bases lay in between. The CDR3 loop reads CASAVSVDNEQFF. CDR3 DNA: TGTGCCAGCGCCGTGTCGGTGGATAATGAGCAGTTCTTC.

This clone was detected a few times. In DNA form, the CDR3 reads TGTGCCAGCAGATCGACAGTCCTAGCCAAAAACATTCAGTACTTC. Translating gives CASRSTVLAKNIQYF. The chain is built from TRBV6-1 and TRBJ2-4, with D possibly being TRBD1 (5 bases). Deletions cut 6 bases from V and 0 bases from J, with 12 bases between. This CDR3 has 15 amino acids. Looked up from germline, CDR1 is MNHNS and CDR2 is SASEGT.

J is TRBJ1-3 and V is TRBV30; the match to TRBD1 covers 8 bases. The CDR3 spans 15 residues. The ends lost 3 bases at V and 4 bases at J; junction bases unmatched: 8. Germline V CDR1 and CDR2: GTSNPN, SVGIG (reference sequence). CDR3 in amino acids: CAWSLRRDRGNTIYF. The CDR3 DNA is TGTGCCTGGAGCCTTAGACGGGACAGGGGAAACACCATATATTTT.

The V gene is TRBV5-6, the J gene TRBJ1-5; D is undetermined. The CDR3 consists of 14 residues. V lost 4 bases, J lost 6 bases, and 14 bases lay in between. In germline, CDR1 is SGHDT, CDR2 YYEEEE. The CDR3 is CASSPGPWRQPQHF. For the CDR3, the DNA is TGTGCCAGCAGCCCCGGACCTTGGCGTCAGCCCCAGCATTTT.

This clone was recorded once. The CDR3 DNA reads TGTGCCAGTAGTATTTGGACAGGGAACTACGAGCAGTACTTC. It translates to CASSIWTGNYEQYF. V usage is TRBV19 and J usage is TRBJ2-7, with TRBD1 matching 8 bases. Germline V lookup: CDR1 LNHDA, CDR2 SQIVND (reference sequence). Trimming at V came to 3 bases and at J to 3 bases, leaving 4 bases not matched to a gene. This CDR3 contains 14 residues.

The genes are TRBV27 and TRBJ1-1; 8 bases fit TRBD1. The length of the CDR3 is 13 residues. The germline gives CDR1 MNHEY, CDR2 SMNVEV (reference sequence). The junction had 6 bases not matched to a gene; V was cut back by 8 bases and J by 4 bases. The CDR3 protein is CASQGAGGTEAFF. CDR3 bases: TGTGCCAGCCAGGGGGCGGGGGGCACTGAAGCTTTCTTT.